Detailed here is one T cell receptor (beta chain). Its antigen target is currently unknown. No much larger clone exists at a distance of one base, and base qualities are not known. This entry belongs to a study of T cell responses to AZD1222 COVID-19 vaccine (dated by TCRdb to the early 2020s). For context, the study as a whole: AZD1222 recipients with second doses at about 4 weeks or about 12 weeks were pooled, because spike-specific TCR depth and breadth did not differ between schedules. A total of 233 trial participants underwent TCR sequencing, of whom about 200 had received two doses of AZD1222 and 26 had received two doses of the MenACWY control vaccine. Trial participants were enrolled into age subgroups of 18-55, 56-69 and 70-plus years, which contained roughly 140, 27 and 60 TCR-sequenced participants, respectively. On the study overall, not on this receptor specifically: Spike-specific TCR breadth and depth rose significantly after two AZD1222 doses compared with day 0 and with MenACWY recipients. Reportedly, close to half of the unique spike-specific TCRs recognized epitopes lying outside the regions that are mutated in the B.1.351 and B.1.1.7 variants. Conclusions about previously exposed vaccinees are limited, since just six AZD1222 recipients were seropositive for SARS-CoV-2 at baseline. Because no day 14 peak-response samples were available, the repertoires could be characterized only after the peak T cell response. In the small 56-69-year group, the increase in depth fell short of significance, most likely because of low power. Most participants were white British and females outnumbered males, and the authors suggested that clonal diversity may have been underestimated. Vaccine-associated CD4 TCRs spanned the whole spike protein, with dominant responses in regions 160-218 and 743-854.

The CDR3 regions of human TCRbeta chains were analyzed by immunosequencing. Per the source publication's procedure: Repertoire TCRs were checked for matches against a reference library of SARS-CoV-2-specific TCRs that had been generated using the MIRA antigen-specificity platform. Breadth was defined as the fraction of unique TCRs that were SARS-CoV-2-associated. Depth was defined as the fraction of total T cells that were SARS-CoV-2-associated. Using the MIRA data, each spike-specific TCR was mapped to the spike region that the TCR reacts to and placed in a CD4 or CD8 class. Log10-transformed breadth and depth values were compared by one-way ANOVA with Sidak's multiple comparisons tests. The source is immuneACCESS, and TCRdb retained only in-frame sequences with V and J called. Part of the clones is not carried over; for the studies checked, unresolved V genes explain less than half of this, and the remainder is unexplained. That table is the source of V, J and clone size, and D and trimming were worked out from the DNA. For this sample there are around 120,000 clones; 90% to 95% appear just once. Of the sample, more than 2% is held by the ten largest clones.

In light of the paper, this sample's time point label describes: baseline before first vaccination. Vaccinee samples were obtained from the UK trials COV001 and COV002, which included a single-blind randomized controlled phase 2/3 trial of AZD1222 (ChAdOx1 nCoV-19) in healthy adults. For TCRbeta chain sequencing, PBMC samples from trial participants were taken at day 0 and at day 28 after the second dose. The sample in question was peripheral blood, obtained on day 0 of AZD1222 vaccination. The origin of this receptor is an adult in good health.

Read as DNA, the sequence is TGTGCCAGCAGTTACGGAGGGGGCGCTCGGGAAAAACTGTTTTTT. Translation gives CASSYGGGAREKLFF. The chain is assembled from TRBV6-5 and TRBJ1-4; TRBD1 agrees with 7 junctional bases. Spanning cysteine to phenylalanine, the CDR3 consists of 15 amino acids. Just CDR3 DNA is preserved here, 45 bases in frame from base 1. Compared with germline, V lacks 2 bases and J lacks 8 bases; bases without a gene match: 8. As encoded in the germline V gene, CDR1 is MNHEY while CDR2 is SVGAGI.